This T cell receptor beta chain was captured by sequencing in a study of shared clonotypes between healthy human individuals. On the study more broadly: Each donor had three CD4 naive, three CD4 memory, two CD8 naive and one CD8 memory plate.

Negatively enriched CD4+ T cells were divided by CD45RA into naive and memory. Germline CDR1 reads LGHNT; CDR2 reads FRNRAP. Trimming took 3 bases from V and 9 from J, leaving 12 bases between them. The CDR3 runs 13 residues. The deep-level immunoSEQ assay was used. Libraries were prepared by immunoSEQ multiplex PCR; TCRdb keeps only in-frame clonotypes and omits some of them. The sample records 980,000 or so clones, less than 85% being singletons. The sequencing sample was made of memory CD4+ T cells sorted from blood. Subset noted: CD45RA-negative fraction. The clonotype comes from a man younger than 35 in good health. The rearrangement joins TRBV12-5 to TRBJ2-1; no clear D gene. The CDR3, as DNA: TGTGCTAGTGGTTTAGGTGTTTCTGGTGAGCAGTTCTTC. It codes for CASGLGVSGEQFF.